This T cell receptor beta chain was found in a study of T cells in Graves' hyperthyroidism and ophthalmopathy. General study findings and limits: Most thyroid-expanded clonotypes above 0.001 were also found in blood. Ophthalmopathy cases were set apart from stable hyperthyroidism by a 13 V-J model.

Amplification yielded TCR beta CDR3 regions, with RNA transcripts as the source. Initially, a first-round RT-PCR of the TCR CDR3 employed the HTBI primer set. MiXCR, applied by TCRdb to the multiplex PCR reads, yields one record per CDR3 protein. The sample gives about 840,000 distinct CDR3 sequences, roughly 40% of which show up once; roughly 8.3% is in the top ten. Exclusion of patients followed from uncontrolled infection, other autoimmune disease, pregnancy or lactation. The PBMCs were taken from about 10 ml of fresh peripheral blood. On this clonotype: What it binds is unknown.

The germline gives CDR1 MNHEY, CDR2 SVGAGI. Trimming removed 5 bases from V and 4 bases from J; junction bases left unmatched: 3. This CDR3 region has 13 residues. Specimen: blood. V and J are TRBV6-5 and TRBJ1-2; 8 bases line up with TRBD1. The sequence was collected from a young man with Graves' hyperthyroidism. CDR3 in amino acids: CASSHRGAYGYTF. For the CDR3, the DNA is TGTGCCAGCAGTCACAGGGGGGCCTATGGCTACACCTTC.